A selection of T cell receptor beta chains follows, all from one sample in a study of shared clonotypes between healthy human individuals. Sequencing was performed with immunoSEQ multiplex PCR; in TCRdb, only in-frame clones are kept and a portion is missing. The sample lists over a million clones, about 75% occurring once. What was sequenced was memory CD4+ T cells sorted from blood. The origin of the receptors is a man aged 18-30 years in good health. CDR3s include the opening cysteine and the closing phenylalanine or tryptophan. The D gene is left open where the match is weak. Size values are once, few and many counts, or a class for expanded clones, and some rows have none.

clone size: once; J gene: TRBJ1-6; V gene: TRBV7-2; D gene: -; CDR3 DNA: TGTGCCAGCAGCTTAGTCGCTCCCAATTCACCCCTCCACTTT; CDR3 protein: CASSLVAPNSPLHF
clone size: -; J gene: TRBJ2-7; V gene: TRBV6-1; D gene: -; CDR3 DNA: TGTGCCAGCAGGCCGGGACCTCAGATCGAGCAGTACTTC; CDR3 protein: CASRPGPQIEQYF
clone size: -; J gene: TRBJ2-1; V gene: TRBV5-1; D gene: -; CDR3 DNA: TGCGCCAGCAGCTCCAGACTTGGCCCCGCCAATGAGCAGTTCTTC; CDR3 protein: CASSSRLGPANEQFF
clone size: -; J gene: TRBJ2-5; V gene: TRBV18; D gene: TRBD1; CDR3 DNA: TGTGCCAGCTCACCAGTGGGACAGCAAGAGACCCAGTACTTC; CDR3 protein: CASSPVGQQETQYF
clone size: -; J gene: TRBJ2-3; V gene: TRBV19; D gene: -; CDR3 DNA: TGTGCCAGTAGTAAACCGCATCTGGGAACAGATACGCAGTATTTT; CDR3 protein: CASSKPHLGTDTQYF
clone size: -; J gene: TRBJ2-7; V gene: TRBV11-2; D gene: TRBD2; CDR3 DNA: TGTGCCAGCAGCTTAGGTTTAGCGGGGGCGGGGGAGCAGTACTTC; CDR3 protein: CASSLGLAGAGEQYF
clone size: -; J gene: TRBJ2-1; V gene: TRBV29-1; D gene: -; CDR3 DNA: TGCAGCGTTGGAAGGGGGTACAATGAGCAGTTCTTC; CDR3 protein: CSVGRGYNEQFF
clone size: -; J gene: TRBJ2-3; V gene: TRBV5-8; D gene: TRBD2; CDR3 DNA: TGTGCCAGCAGCTTTTTGGCGGGAGTTGGGACAGATACGCAGTATTTT; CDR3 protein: CASSFLAGVGTDTQYF
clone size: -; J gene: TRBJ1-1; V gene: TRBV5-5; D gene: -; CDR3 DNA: TGTGCCAGCAGCTGGCACATGAACACTGAAGCTTTCTTT; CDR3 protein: CASSWHMNTEAFF
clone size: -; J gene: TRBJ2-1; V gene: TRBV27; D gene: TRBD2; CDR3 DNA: TGTGCCAGCAGTAGACTTATAAGCGGGAGGGCCACTCGGCATGAGCAGTTCTTC; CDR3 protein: CASSRLISGRATRHEQFF
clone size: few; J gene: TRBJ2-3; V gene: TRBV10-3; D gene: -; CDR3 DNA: TGTGCCATCACCGACAGAATCGTCACAGATACGCAGTATTTT; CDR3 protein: CAITDRIVTDTQYF
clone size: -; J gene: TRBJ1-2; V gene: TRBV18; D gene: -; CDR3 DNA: TGTGCCAGCTCACCAGGGACGGCCTTCGATGGCTACACCTTC; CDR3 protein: CASSPGTAFDGYTF
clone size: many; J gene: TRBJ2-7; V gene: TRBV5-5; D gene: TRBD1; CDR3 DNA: TGTGCCAGCAGCTTGGTTGGGGACAGCCGTTACTACGAGCAGTACTTC; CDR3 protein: CASSLVGDSRYYEQYF
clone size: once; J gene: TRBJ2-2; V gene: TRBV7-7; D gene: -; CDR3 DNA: TGTGCTAGCAGCCTCCAGGGTTTTGCCGGGGAGCTGTTTTTT; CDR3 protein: CASSLQGFAGELFF
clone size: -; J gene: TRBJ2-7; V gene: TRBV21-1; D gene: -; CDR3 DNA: TGTGCCAGCAGCAAGAACGGGGGGGCCTACGAGCAGTACTTC; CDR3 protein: CASSKNGGAYEQYF
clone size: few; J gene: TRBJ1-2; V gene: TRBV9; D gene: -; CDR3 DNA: TGTGCCAGCAGCGTATCCGGGGACGCCAACTATGGCTACACCTTC; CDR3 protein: CASSVSGDANYGYTF
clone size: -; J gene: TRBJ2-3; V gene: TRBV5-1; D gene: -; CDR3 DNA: TGCGCCAGCAGCGAGCCGGGCACAGATACGCAGTATTTT; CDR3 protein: CASSEPGTDTQYF
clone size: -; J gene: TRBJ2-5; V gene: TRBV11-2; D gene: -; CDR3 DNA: TGTGCCAGCAGCTTACTTCCCCGGGACAATCACCAAGAGACCCAGTACTTC; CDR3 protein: CASSLLPRDNHQETQYF
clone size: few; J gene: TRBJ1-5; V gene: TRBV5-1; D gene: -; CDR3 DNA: TGCGCCAGCAGCTTGGACGGAAGCAATCAGCCCCAGCATTTT; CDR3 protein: CASSLDGSNQPQHF
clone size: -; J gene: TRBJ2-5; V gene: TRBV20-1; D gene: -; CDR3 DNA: TGCAGTGCTAGGCGAGAGACCCAGTACTTC; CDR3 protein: CSARRETQYF
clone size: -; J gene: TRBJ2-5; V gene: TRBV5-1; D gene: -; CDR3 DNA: TGCGCCAGCAGCTCTCCGTCCGGGGAGACCCAGTACTTC; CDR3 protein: CASSSPSGETQYF
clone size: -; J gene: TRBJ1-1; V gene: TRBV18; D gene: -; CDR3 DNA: TGTGCCAGCTCACCGGCGACAGGTCGGACTGAAGCTTTCTTT; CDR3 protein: CASSPATGRTEAFF
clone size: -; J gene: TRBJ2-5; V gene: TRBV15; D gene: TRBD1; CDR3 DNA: TGTGCCACGGGTACCGGGACAGGGAAAGCAGCCGGCCAGTACTTC; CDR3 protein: CATGTGTGKAAGQYF
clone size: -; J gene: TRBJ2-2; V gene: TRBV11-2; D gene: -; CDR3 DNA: TGTGCCAGCAGCTTAGATCCCGACTACGGGGAGCTGTTTTTT; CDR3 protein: CASSLDPDYGELFF
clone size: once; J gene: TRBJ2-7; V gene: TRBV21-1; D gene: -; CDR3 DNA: TGTGCCAGCAGTCGCGTCGACTACGCCTACGAGCAGTACTTC; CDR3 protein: CASSRVDYAYEQYF
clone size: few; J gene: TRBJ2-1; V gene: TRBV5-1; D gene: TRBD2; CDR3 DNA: TGCGCCAGCAGCTCCGGGACTAGCGGGAGGAGTGAGCAGTTCTTC; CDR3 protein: CASSSGTSGRSEQFF
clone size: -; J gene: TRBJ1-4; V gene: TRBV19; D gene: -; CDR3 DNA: TGTGCCAGTAGTAGGAACCGAGGTGAAAAACTGTTTTTT; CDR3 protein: CASSRNRGEKLFF
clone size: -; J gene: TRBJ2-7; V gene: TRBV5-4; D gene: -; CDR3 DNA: TGTGCCAGCAGCTTGTATGGGTTAGGCGAGCAGTACTTC; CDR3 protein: CASSLYGLGEQYF
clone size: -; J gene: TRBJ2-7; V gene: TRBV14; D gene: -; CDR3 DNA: TGTGCCAGCAGCCAAGTAAGAGGGGCCTACGAGCAGTACTTC; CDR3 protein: CASSQVRGAYEQYF